This entry is about one T cell receptor (beta chain). Participants were aged about 18 to 100 years from more than 20 US areas. The data are from a study of blood T cell repertoires in COVID-19. About the research overall: Samples of COVID-19 (acute and convalescent) were obtained from the United States, Italy and Spain. PBMCs, B-cell-depleted T cells, or T cells were the source of the cDNA or gDNA that made up the material.

Original handling: Estimation of nucleated cell counts relied on the amplification of reference gene primers. Profiling relied on immunoSEQ multiplex PCR, and the TCRdb table lists in-frame clones only, not all of them. Clonal size and the V and J genes are those of that table, whereas D and trimming came from the DNA. The sample yields around 280,000 clones, around 87% seen once. This CDR3 is 16 amino acids long. The V gene's germline CDR1 is KGHDR and CDR2 SFDVKD. V was pared by 1 base and J by 5 bases, with 4 bases of the junction left unmatched. The chain is built from TRBV24-1 and TRBJ2-1; 10 bases match TRBD2. Source material: PBMCs or T cells enriched from blood (not recorded which). The receptor was isolated from a woman between 18 and 29 years old with acute COVID-19. The CDR3 is CATSDLAGGGNNEQFF. The CDR3 DNA sequence: TGTGCCACCAGTGATTTAGCGGGAGGGGGGAACAATGAGCAGTTCTTC.